This TCR beta chain was found in a study of low-dose radiotherapy and immunotherapy resistance in tumors. Study background: Patients received 300 mg of oral aspirin each day across four cycles, commencing on cycle 1 day 1.

TRAV and TRBV primers primed cDNA for both TCRalpha and TCRbeta. TCRs were put through 20 to 25 PCR cycles of amplification with Phusion. A constant-region primer and the V-primer adapter served as the primer pair. TCRdb ran MiXCR on the reads and lists one entry per CDR3 protein. This table holds roughly 76,000 distinct CDR3 sequences, under 20% found once. Germline V CDR1 and CDR2: KGHSH, LQKENI. Between the trimmed V and J ends, which lost 3 bases and 8 bases, there was a span of 8 bases. There are 12 residues in the CDR3. The time point: before trial treatment. The receptor's source is a male donor with prostate cancer. V and J are TRBV18 and TRBJ2-4; D is unclear. This specimen consisted of PBMCs, obtained before treatment. CDR3 in DNA: TGTGCCAGCTCACCGGGTGGGGACATTCAGTACTTC. It is translated as CASSPGGDIQYF.